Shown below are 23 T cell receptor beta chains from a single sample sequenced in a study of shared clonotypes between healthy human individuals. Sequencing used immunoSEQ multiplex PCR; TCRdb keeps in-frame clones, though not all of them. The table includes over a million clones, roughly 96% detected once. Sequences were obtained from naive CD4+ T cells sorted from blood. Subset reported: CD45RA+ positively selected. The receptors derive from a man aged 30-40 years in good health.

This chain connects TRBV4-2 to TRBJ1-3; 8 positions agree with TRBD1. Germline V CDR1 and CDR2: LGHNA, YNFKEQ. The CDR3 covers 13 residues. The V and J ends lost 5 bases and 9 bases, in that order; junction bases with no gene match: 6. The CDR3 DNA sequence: TGTGCCAGCAGCTCGACAGGGGTTGCCACCATATATTTT. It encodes CASSSTGVATIYF.

CDR3 region: CASSLGDWGGGETQYF. DNA of the CDR3: TGTGCCAGCAGCTTAGGAGACTGGGGGGGTGGAGAGACCCAGTACTTC. The genes are TRBV11-2 and TRBJ2-5; 7 nucleotides agree with TRBD2. V was pared by 1 base and J by 4 bases, with 9 bases of the junction left unmatched. This CDR3 spans 16 amino acids. The germline V gene has CDR1 SGHAT and CDR2 FQNNGV. Complete variable domain (other parts from reference TRBV11-2 and TRBJ2-5): EAGVAQSPRYKIIEKRQSVAFWCNPISGHATLYWYQQILGQGPKLLIQFQNNGVVDDSQLPKDRFSAERLKGVDSTLKIQPAKLEDSAVYLCASSLGDWGGGETQYFGPGTRLLVL.

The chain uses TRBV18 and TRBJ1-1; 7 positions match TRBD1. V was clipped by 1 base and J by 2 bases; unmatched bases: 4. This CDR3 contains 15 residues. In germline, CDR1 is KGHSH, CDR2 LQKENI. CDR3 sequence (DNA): TGTGCCAGCTCACCACTCGGACAGGTCAACACTGAAGCTTTCTTT. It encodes CASSPLGQVNTEAFF.

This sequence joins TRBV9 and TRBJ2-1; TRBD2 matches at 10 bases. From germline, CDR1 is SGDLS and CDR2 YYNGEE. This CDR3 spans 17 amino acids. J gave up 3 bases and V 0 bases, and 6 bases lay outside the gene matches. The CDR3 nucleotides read TGTGCCAGCAGCGTAGGGACTAGCGGAAACAACTACAATGAGCAGTTCTTC. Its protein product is CASSVGTSGNNYNEQFF. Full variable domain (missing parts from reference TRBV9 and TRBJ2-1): DSGVTQTPKHLITATGQRVTLRCSPRSGDLSVYWYQQSLDQGLQFLIQYYNGEERAKGNILERFSAQQFPDLHSELNLSSLELGDSALYFCASSVGTSGNNYNEQFFGPGTRLTVL.

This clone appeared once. CDR3 sequence (DNA): TGTGCCAGCAGCTTAGGAAGAAGAAGGGATGAAAAACTGTTTTTT. Protein sequence: CASSLGRRRDEKLFF. The V and J genes are TRBV13 and TRBJ1-4, with D hard to call. The CDR3 extends over 15 amino acids. V lost 0 bases to trimming and J lost 6 bases, with 11 bases between them. CDR1 PRHDT and CDR2 FYEKMQ come from the germline V gene (reference sequence). Looking up the rest from reference TRBV13 and TRBJ1-4 gives the full variable domain: AAGVIQSPRHLIKEKRETATLKCYPIPRHDTVYWYQQGPGQDPQFLISFYEKMQSDKGSIPDRFSAQQFSDYHSELNMSSLELGDSALYFCASSLGRRRDEKLFFGSGTQLSVL.

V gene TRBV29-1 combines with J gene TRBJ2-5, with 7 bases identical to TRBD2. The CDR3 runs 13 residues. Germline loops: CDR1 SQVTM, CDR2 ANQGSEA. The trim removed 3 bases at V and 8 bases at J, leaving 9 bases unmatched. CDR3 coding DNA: TGCAGCGTTGAGATGAGCGGGAAGGGCACCCAGTACTTC. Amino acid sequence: CSVEMSGKGTQYF.

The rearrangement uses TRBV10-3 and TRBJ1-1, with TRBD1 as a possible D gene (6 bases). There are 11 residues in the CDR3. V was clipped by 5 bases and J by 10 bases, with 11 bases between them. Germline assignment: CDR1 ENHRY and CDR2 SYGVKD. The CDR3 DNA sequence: TGTGCCATCAGTCAGGGGCGGGGAGCTTTCTTT. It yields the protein CAISQGRGAFF.

The CDR3 DNA is TGTGCCAGCAGCTTGGGGACTAGCGGGGGGTCTGGGGAGCAGTACTTC. Its protein product is CASSLGTSGGSGEQYF. The chain uses TRBV7-6 and TRBJ2-7; 15 bases are shared with TRBD2. The CDR3 spans 16 residues. V shed 3 bases, J shed 7 bases, and the junction held 7 bases outside the gene matches. CDR1 and CDR2 from the germline V gene are SGHVS and FNYEAQ.

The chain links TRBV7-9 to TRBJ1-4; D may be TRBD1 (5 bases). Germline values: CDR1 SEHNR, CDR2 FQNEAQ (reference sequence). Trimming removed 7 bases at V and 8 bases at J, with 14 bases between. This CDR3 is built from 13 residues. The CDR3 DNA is TGTGCCAGCACAACCTCGGGGGGAGAAAAACTGTTTTTT. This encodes CASTTSGGEKLFF.

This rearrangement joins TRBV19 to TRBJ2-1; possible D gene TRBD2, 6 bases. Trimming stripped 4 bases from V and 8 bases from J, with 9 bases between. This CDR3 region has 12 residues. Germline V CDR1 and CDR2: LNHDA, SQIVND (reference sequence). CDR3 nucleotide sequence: TGTGCCAGTAGTAGCCCGGGGGATGAGCAGTTCTTC. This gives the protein CASSSPGDEQFF.

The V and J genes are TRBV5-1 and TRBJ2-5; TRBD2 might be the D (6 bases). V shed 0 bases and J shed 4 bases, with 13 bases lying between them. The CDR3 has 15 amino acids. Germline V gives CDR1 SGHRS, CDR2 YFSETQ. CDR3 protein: CASSLVGGIGETQYF. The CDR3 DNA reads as TGCGCCAGCAGCTTGGTCGGGGGAATTGGAGAGACCCAGTACTTC.

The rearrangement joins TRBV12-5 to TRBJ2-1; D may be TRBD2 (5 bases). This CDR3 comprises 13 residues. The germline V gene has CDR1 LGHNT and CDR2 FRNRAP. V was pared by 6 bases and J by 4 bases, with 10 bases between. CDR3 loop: CASGGVSYNEQFF. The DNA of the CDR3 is TGTGCTAGTGGGGGAGTATCTTACAATGAGCAGTTCTTC. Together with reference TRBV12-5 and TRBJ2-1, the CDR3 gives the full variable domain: DARVTQTPRHKVTEMGQEVTMRCQPILGHNTVFWYRQTMMQGLELLAYFRNRAPLDDSGMPKDRFSAEMPDATLATLKIQPSEPRDSAVYFCASGGVSYNEQFFGPGTRLTVL.

CDR3 coding DNA: TGTGCCAGCAGCTTAGGGAGGACCTATGGCTACACCTTC. This gives the protein CASSLGRTYGYTF. The gene calls are TRBV7-2 and TRBJ1-2; D unclear. Germline CDR1 and CDR2: SGHTA and FQGNSA. This CDR3 contains 13 residues. With 1 base removed from V and 4 bases from J, the gap between germline ends came to 7 bases.

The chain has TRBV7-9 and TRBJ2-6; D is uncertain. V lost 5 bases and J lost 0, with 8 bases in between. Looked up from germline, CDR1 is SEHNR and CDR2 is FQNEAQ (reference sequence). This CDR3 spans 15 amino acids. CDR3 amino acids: CASSPPGSGANVLTF. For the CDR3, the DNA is TGTGCCAGCAGCCCCCCAGGCTCTGGGGCCAACGTCCTGACTTTC. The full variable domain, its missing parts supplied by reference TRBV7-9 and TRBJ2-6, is DTGVSQNPRHKITKRGQNVTFRCDPISEHNRLYWYRQTLGQGPEFLTYFQNEAQLEKSRLLSDRFSAERPKGSFSTLEIQRTEQGDSAMYLCASSPPGSGANVLTFGAGSRLTVL.

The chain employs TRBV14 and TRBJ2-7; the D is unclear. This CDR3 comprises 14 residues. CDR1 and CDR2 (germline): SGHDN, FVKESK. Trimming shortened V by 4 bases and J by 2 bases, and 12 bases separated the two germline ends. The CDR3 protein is CASSPRWGTYEQYF. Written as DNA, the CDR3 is TGTGCCAGCAGCCCCAGATGGGGTACCTACGAGCAGTACTTC.

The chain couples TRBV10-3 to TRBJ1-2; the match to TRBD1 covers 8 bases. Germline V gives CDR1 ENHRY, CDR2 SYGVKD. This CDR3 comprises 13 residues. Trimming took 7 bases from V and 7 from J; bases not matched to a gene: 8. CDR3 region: CAITQGARPGYTF. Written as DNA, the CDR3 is TGTGCCATCACCCAGGGGGCGAGGCCTGGCTACACCTTC.

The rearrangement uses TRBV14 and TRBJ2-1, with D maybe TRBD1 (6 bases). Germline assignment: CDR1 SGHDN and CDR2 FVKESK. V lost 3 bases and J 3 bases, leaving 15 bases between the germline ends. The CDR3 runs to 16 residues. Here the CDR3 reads CASSHPDRRSYNEQFF. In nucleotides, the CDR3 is TGTGCCAGCAGCCACCCCGACAGGCGTAGCTACAATGAGCAGTTCTTC.

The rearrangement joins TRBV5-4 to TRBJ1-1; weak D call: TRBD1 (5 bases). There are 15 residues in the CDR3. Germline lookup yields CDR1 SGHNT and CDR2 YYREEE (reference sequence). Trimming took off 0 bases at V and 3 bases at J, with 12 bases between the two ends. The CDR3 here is CASSLEQGGYTEAFF. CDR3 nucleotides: TGTGCCAGCAGCTTGGAGCAGGGCGGTTACACTGAAGCTTTCTTT.

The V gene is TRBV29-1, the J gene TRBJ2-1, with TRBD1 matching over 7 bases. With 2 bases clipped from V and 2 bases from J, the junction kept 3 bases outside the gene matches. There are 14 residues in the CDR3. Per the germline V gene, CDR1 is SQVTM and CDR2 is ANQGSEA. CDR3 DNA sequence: TGCAGCGTTGAACTTGACAGGGCCTACAATGAGCAGTTCTTC. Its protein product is CSVELDRAYNEQFF.

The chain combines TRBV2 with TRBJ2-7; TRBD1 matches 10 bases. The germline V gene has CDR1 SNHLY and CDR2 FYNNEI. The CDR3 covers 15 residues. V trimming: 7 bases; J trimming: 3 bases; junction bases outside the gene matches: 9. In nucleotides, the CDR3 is TGTGCCAGCAACCGAATAGGGACAGGGGACTACGAGCAGTACTTC. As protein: CASNRIGTGDYEQYF. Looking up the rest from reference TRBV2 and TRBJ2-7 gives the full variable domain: EPEVTQTPSHQVTQMGQEVILRCVPISNHLYFYWYRQILGQKVEFLVSFYNNEISEKSEIFDDQFSVERPDGSNFTLKIRSTKLEDSAMYFCASNRIGTGDYEQYFGPGTRLTVT.

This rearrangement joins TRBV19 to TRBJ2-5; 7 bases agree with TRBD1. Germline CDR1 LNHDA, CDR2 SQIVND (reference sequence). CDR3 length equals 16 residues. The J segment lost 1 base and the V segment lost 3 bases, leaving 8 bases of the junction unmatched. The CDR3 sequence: CASSIMVGQAQETQYF. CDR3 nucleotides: TGTGCCAGTAGTATTATGGTAGGACAGGCCCAAGAGACCCAGTACTTC.

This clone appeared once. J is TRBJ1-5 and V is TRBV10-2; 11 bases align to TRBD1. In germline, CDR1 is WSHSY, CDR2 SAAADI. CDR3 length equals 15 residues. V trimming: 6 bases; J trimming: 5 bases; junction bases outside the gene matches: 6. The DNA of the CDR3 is TGCGCCAGCAGCACACCGGGACAGGGGGATCAGCCCCAGCATTTT. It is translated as CASSTPGQGDQPQHF.

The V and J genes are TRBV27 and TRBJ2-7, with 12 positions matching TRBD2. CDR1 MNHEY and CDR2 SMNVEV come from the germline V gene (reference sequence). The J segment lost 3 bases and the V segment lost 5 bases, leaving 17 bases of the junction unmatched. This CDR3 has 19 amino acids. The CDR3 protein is CASSPRGTSGPRGGYEQYF. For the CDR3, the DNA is TGTGCCAGCAGTCCCAGGGGGACTAGCGGGCCAAGAGGGGGCTACGAGCAGTACTTC.